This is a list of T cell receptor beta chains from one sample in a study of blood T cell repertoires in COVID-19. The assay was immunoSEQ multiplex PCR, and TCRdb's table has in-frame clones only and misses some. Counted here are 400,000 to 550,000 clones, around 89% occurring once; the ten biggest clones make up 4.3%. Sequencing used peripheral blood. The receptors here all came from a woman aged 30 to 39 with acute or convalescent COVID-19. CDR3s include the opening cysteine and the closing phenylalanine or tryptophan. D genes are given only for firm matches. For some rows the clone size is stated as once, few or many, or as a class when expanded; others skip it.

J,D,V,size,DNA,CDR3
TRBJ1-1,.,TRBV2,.,TGTGCCAGCACTCGGGAAACCGGGGGCACTGAAGCTTTCTTT,CASTRETGGTEAFF
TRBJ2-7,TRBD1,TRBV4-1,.,TGCGCCAGCAGCCAAGAGGGGAAGGGAAGGGGGCTAGGGCAGTACTTC,CASSQEGKGRGLGQYF
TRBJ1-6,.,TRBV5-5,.,TGTGCCAGCAGCCTGCGCGGGCGGGGCTCACCCCTCCACTTT,CASSLRGRGSPLHF
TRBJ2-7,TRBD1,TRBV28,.,TGTGCCAGCAGTAGGAGTGGCGGGACAGGGGGCTACGAGCAGTACTTC,CASSRSGGTGGYEQYF
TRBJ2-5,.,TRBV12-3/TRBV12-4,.,TGTGCCAGCAGTTTTTACAACCAAGAGACCCAGTACTTC,CASSFYNQETQYF
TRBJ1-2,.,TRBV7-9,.,TGTGCCAGCAGCACCGGACATGATGGCTACACCTTC,CASSTGHDGYTF
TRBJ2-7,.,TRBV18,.,TGTGCCAGCTCACCCGCCAGGGCGTACGAGCAGTACTTC,CASSPARAYEQYF
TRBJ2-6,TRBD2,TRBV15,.,TGTGCCACCAGCAACCCTTTGGGGGCTAGCGGGGGGTCTGGGGCCAACGTCCTGACTTTC,CATSNPLGASGGSGANVLTF
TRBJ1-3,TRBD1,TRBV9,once,TGTGCCAGCAGCGCTGACAGGGCTGGAAACACCATATATTTT,CASSADRAGNTIYF
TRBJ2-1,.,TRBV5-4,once,TGTGCCAGCAGCTTGGAAGGGGGTTCACAGTCATACAATGAGCAGTTCTTC,CASSLEGGSQSYNEQFF
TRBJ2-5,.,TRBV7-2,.,TGTGCCAGCAGCATAGACAGCTCCGAGACCCAGTACTTC,CASSIDSSETQYF
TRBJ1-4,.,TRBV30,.,TGTGCCTGGAGCACACCGTCGGGAAAACTGTTTTTT,CAWSTPSGKLFF
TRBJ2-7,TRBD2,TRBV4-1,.,TGCGCCAGCAGCCAAGAATGGAGGGGAGCGGGGGGCGGAGAGCAGTACTTC,CASSQEWRGAGGGEQYF
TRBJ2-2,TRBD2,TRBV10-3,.,TGTGCCATCAGTGACCGCGGGAGGGGCGCTGACACCGGGGAGCTGTTTTTT,CAISDRGRGADTGELFF
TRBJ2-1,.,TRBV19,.,TGTGCCAGTAGTGCCGGGACACTGGGTTTTTACAATGAGCAGTTCTTC,CASSAGTLGFYNEQFF
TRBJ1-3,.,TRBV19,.,TGTGCCAGTAGTATAGAAAACTCCTCTGGAAACACCATATATTTT,CASSIENSSGNTIYF
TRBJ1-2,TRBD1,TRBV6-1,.,TGTGCCAGCAGTGAACCGGGACAGGGCTATGGCTACACCTTC,CASSEPGQGYGYTF
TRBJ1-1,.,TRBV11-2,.,TGTGCCAGCAGCTTATTGTCTTTTGAAGCTTTCTTT,CASSLLSFEAFF
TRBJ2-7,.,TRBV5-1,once,TGCGCCAGCAGCTTAGGAACAGCCAGCTCCTACGAGCAGTACTTC,CASSLGTASSYEQYF
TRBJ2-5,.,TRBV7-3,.,TGTGCCAGCAGCTTTTCCTACGGAGAGACCCAGTACTTC,CASSFSYGETQYF
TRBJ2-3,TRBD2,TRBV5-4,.,TGTGCCAGCAGCATCCAGCGGGGGGGCCCCCAAGATACGCAGTATTTT,CASSIQRGGPQDTQYF
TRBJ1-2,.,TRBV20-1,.,TGCAGTGCTAGGGAGTCTTCTGGCTACACCTTC,CSARESSGYTF
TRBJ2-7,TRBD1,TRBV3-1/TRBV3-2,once,TGTGCCAGCAGGGCGACAGGGACCTACGAGCAGTACTTC,CASRATGTYEQYF
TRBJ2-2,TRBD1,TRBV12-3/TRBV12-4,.,TGTGCCAGCCAGACAGGGGTGACCGGGGAGCTGTTTTTT,CASQTGVTGELFF
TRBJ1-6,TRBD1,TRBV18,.,TGTGCCAGCTCACCAAAGGGACAGGGGACAGCACCCCTCCACTTT,CASSPKGQGTAPLHF
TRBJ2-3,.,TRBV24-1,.,TGTGCCACCAGCTGGGAGGCGACAGATACGCAGTATTTT,CATSWEATDTQYF
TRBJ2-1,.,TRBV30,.,TGTGCCGGCACAGTGCCCTACAATGAGCAGTTCTTC,CAGTVPYNEQFF
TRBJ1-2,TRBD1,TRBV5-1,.,TGCGCCAGCAGCACTGGAGAGGCAGGGGGCGCTCCCAACTATGGCTACACCTTC,CASSTGEAGGAPNYGYTF
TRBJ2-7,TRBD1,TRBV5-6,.,TGTGCCAGCAGCCACGGGACAGGGGGCATTTCGTACGAGCAGTACTTC,CASSHGTGGISYEQYF
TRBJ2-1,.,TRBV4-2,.,TGTGCCAGCAGCCAAGGGCCAGGGGACAATGAGCAGTTCTTC,CASSQGPGDNEQFF
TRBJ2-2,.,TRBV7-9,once,TGTGCCAGCAGCCCACTAGGGACCGGGGAGCTGTTTTTT,CASSPLGTGELFF
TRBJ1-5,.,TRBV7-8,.,TGTGCCAGCTTGGGCGTGGAGGTCTGCAATCAGCCCCAGCATTTT,CASLGVEVCNQPQHF
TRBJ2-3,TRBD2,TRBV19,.,TGTGCCAGTAATGAACGGGGGGGATGGGGTACGCAGTATTTT,CASNERGGWGTQYF
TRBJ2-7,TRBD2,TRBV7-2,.,TGTGCCAGCAGCTTCGGGGGGACCGCCTACGAGCAGTACTTC,CASSFGGTAYEQYF
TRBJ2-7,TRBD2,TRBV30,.,TGTGCCTGGAGCCCTGAGCGGGGGGGCCTTTGGGAGCAGTACTTC,CAWSPERGGLWEQYF
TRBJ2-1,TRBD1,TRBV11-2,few,TGTGCCAGCAGCCGTTCCCGGGACAGGGGGTTTTTCTCCTACAATGAGCAGTTCTTC,CASSRSRDRGFFSYNEQFF
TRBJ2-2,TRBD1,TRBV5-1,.,TGCGCCAGCAGCTTGACGGGACAGGGGAGCACCGGGGAGCTGTTTTTT,CASSLTGQGSTGELFF
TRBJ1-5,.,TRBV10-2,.,TGCGCCAGCAGTGTCTCACACAGCCTGCTGCCCCAGCATTTT,CASSVSHSLLPQHF
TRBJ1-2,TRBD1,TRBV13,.,TGTGCCAGCAACCTACCCCCCAGGGGGCCCAATGGCTACACCTTC,CASNLPPRGPNGYTF
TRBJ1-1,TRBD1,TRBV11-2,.,TGTGCCAGCAGCTGGAGGACAGGGGGTAACACTGAAGCTTTCTTT,CASSWRTGGNTEAFF
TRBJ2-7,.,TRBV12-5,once,TGTGCTAGTGGTTTAAGTGGCGGCGAGCAGTACTTC,CASGLSGGEQYF
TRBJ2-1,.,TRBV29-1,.,TGCAGCGTTGATAGGAGGCGGTACAATGAGCAGTTCTTC,CSVDRRRYNEQFF
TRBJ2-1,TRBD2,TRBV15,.,TGTGCCACCAGCAGACTACCCGGGACTAGCGGGGAGAGCTCCTACAATGAGCAGTTCTTC,CATSRLPGTSGESSYNEQFF
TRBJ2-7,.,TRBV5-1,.,TGCGCCAGCAGCGAGACCGGGGGGCAGCAGTACTTC,CASSETGGQQYF
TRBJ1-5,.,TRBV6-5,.,TGTGCCAGCAAACAGTATAGCAATCAGCCCCAGCATTTT,CASKQYSNQPQHF
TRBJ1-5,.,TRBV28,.,TGTGCCAGCACCGGAGAAGTGAATCAGCCCCAGCATTTT,CASTGEVNQPQHF
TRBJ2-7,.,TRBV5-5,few,TGTGCCAGCAGCTTGAGGGGGGGCCCCGACGAGCAGTACTTC,CASSLRGGPDEQYF
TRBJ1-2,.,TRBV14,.,TGTGCCAGCAGCCAAGGAGTTTCCTATGGCTACACCTTC,CASSQGVSYGYTF
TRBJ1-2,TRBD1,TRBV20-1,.,TGCAGTGTAGGGGGCGAGGGTGGCTACACCTTC,CSVGGEGGYTF
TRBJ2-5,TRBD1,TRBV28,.,TGTGCCAGCACCATCACAAAAGGACAGGGGGAGACCCAGTACTTC,CASTITKGQGETQYF
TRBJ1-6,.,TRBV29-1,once,TGCAGCGGACAACAGATTAATTCACCCCTCCACTTT,CSGQQINSPLHF
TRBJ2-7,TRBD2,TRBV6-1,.,TGTGCCAGCAGTGAAGCGCCCGGGGGGTTTTACGAGCAGTACTTC,CASSEAPGGFYEQYF